A selection of T cell receptor beta chains follows, all from one sample in a study of T cell responses to AZD1222 COVID-19 vaccine. The assay was immunoSEQ multiplex PCR, and TCRdb's table has in-frame clones only and misses some. Altogether some 150,000 clones are present, more than 80% being singletons, with the ten largest covering under 4%. The sample in question was peripheral blood, obtained 28 days after the second AZD1222 dose. These receptor sequences come from an adult who received the AZD1222 COVID-19 vaccine. The CDR3 runs from the conserved cysteine through the conserved F or W. A D gene is named only where the DNA matches it firmly. Expanded clones are given a class, and other clones once, few, many or no size at all.

TRBJ2-2 | NA | TRBV5-1 | TRBD1 | CASSMGQGDTGELFF | TGCGCCAGCAGCATGGGACAGGGCGACACCGGGGAGCTGTTTTTT
TRBJ1-4 | few | TRBV6-4 | NA | CASSDRTRWVRYEKLFF | TGTGCCAGCAGTGACAGGACAAGGTGGGTCCGGTATGAAAAACTGTTTTTT
TRBJ2-1 | NA | TRBV3-1/TRBV3-2 | NA | CASSQGPAVAYNEQFF | TGTGCCAGCAGCCAAGGCCCAGCGGTAGCCTACAATGAGCAGTTCTTC
TRBJ2-1 | NA | TRBV4-1 | NA | CASSQGTYNEQFF | TGCGCCAGCAGCCAGGGGACCTACAATGAGCAGTTCTTC
TRBJ2-5 | NA | TRBV10-3 | NA | CAINSAPEAETQYF | TGTGCCATCAATTCAGCGCCCGAGGCAGAGACCCAGTACTTC
TRBJ1-4 | NA | TRBV7-8 | TRBD1 | CASSAGTGENEKLFF | TGTGCCAGCAGCGCGGGGACAGGGGAAAATGAAAAACTGTTTTTT
TRBJ2-1 | NA | TRBV28 | NA | CASSFDVGRYNEQFF | TGTGCCAGCAGTTTCGACGTTGGTAGATACAATGAGCAGTTCTTC
TRBJ1-2 | NA | TRBV5-1 | NA | CASSYRSGAYGYTF | TGCGCCAGCAGCTATCGGTCGGGAGCCTATGGCTACACCTTC
TRBJ2-7 | NA | TRBV7-2 | TRBD2 | CASSLVGAGGHEQYF | TGTGCCAGCAGCTTAGTAGGGGCGGGAGGCCACGAGCAGTACTTC
TRBJ2-3 | few | TRBV6-5 | NA | CASKTPRTDTQYF | TGTGCCAGCAAAACGCCCCGCACAGATACGCAGTATTTT
TRBJ2-2 | NA | TRBV28 | NA | CAIPGDYTGELFF | TGTGCCATTCCGGGGGACTACACCGGGGAGCTGTTTTTT
TRBJ1-2 | NA | TRBV6-5 | TRBD1 | CASSSDYRGSNGYTF | TGTGCCAGCAGTTCCGACTACAGGGGTTCAAATGGCTACACCTTC
TRBJ2-7 | NA | TRBV5-5 | NA | CASSQSWGSYEQYF | TGTGCCAGCAGCCAAAGCTGGGGTTCCTACGAGCAGTACTTC
TRBJ2-1 | NA | TRBV27 | TRBD2 | CASSLTGLAGGREQFF | TGTGCCAGCAGTTTGACGGGACTAGCGGGAGGACGTGAGCAGTTCTTC
TRBJ1-1 | NA | TRBV25-1 | NA | CASSPGSVSNTEAFF | TGTGCCAGCAGCCCGGGGTCAGTTTCCAACACTGAAGCTTTCTTT
TRBJ2-7 | NA | TRBV12-5 | TRBD2 | CATPGTSGRKDLTEQYF | TGTGCTACTCCCGGTACTAGCGGGAGAAAGGATCTTACCGAGCAGTACTTC
TRBJ1-1 | NA | TRBV6-5 | NA | CASRLTGNTEAFF | TGTGCCAGCAGACTGACAGGGAACACTGAAGCTTTCTTT
TRBJ1-1 | NA | TRBV6-5 | TRBD1 | CASTWTGRAEAFF | TGTGCCAGCACTTGGACAGGGAGGGCTGAAGCTTTCTTT
TRBJ1-2 | NA | TRBV6-5 | TRBD1 | CASSSGQTDLNYGYTF | TGTGCCAGCAGTTCGGGACAGACAGACCTTAACTATGGCTACACCTTC